Listed here are 10 T cell receptor beta chains from one sample, sequenced in a study of shared clonotypes between healthy human individuals. Repertoires were generated with immunoSEQ multiplex PCR, while TCRdb's copy carries only in-frame clones and drops some. The table includes about 2 million clones, 95% detected once. Sequenced sample: naive CD4+ T cells sorted from blood. Subset indicated: CD45RA+ positively selected. Every receptor here comes from a man younger than 30 in good health.

The V gene is TRBV6-4, the J gene TRBJ1-1; D is possibly TRBD1 (6 bases). This CDR3 has 13 residues. From germline, CDR1 is MRHNA and CDR2 SNTAGT. The germline V and J ends were trimmed by 7 bases and 9 bases, with 18 bases remaining between them. The CDR3 loop reads CASKGGNDLKAFF. CDR3 bases: TGTGCCAGCAAGGGGGGGAACGATCTTAAAGCTTTCTTT.

The chain has TRBV10-3 and TRBJ2-2; D unclear. Germline CDR1 and CDR2: ENHRY and SYGVKD. V was clipped by 4 bases and J by 3 bases, with 9 bases between them. The CDR3 runs to 14 residues. The CDR3 DNA reads TGTGCCATCAGTGTAGCTGGGGACACCGGGGAGCTGTTTTTT. Translating gives CAISVAGDTGELFF.

This sequence joins TRBV11-2 and TRBJ2-7; D perhaps matches TRBD2 (5 bases). The CDR3 sequence is 14 residues long. Per the germline V gene, CDR1 is SGHAT and CDR2 is FQNNGV. Trimming pared 1 base from V and 3 bases from J, leaving 10 bases between. In nucleotides, the CDR3 is TGTGCCAGCAGCTTAGTCACTGGACTCTACGAGCAGTACTTC. Translation gives CASSLVTGLYEQYF.

The chain combines TRBV9 with TRBJ1-2, with 8 positions matching TRBD1. This CDR3 spans 14 amino acids. V lost 3 bases to trimming and J lost 8 bases; unmatched junction nucleotides: 9. Germline V gene lookup returns CDR1 SGDLS and CDR2 YYNGEE. In DNA, the CDR3 is TGTGCCAGCAGCGCCGTGGACAGGGTGGGCGGCTACACCTTC. Amino acid sequence: CASSAVDRVGGYTF.

This chain links TRBV10-3 with TRBJ2-2, with TRBD1 matching over 8 bases. The length of the CDR3 is 15 residues. V shed 5 bases, J shed 2 bases, and the junction held 4 bases outside the gene matches. Germline loops: CDR1 ENHRY, CDR2 SYGVKD. The CDR3 region has the DNA TGTGCCATCAGTCCGGGACAGGCTAACACCGGGGAGCTGTTTTTT. Its translation is CAISPGQANTGELFF.

This clone has a single count. The CDR3 spells CAISEGFTGELFF. CDR3 in DNA: TGTGCCATCAGTGAGGGTTTCACCGGGGAGCTGTTTTTT. The V gene is TRBV10-3, the J gene TRBJ2-2; no clear D gene. The CDR3 has 13 residues. The V gene lost 2 bases and the J gene lost 4 bases, with 5 bases spanning the gap. Germline V gives CDR1 ENHRY, CDR2 SYGVKD.

The rearrangement joins TRBV27 to TRBJ1-4; 8 positions agree with TRBD1. Trimming cost V 8 bases and J 0 bases; bases outside gene matches: 5. This CDR3 contains 15 residues. CDR1 and CDR2 (germline): MNHEY, SMNVEV (reference sequence). Here the CDR3 reads CASGGQDATNEKLFF. DNA of the CDR3: TGTGCCAGCGGGGGACAGGACGCAACTAATGAAAAACTGTTTTTT.

The CDR3 protein is CAGAGQGYNGELFF. The CDR3 bases are TGTGCCGGGGCCGGACAGGGCTACAACGGGGAGCTGTTTTTT. The J gene is TRBJ2-2, the V gene TRBV6-5; 8 nucleotides align to TRBD1. Germline V CDR1 and CDR2: MNHEY, SVGAGI. After removal of 11 bases from V and 7 bases from J, the junction contained 12 bases not matched to a gene. The CDR3 is 14 amino acids.

This clone is a singleton in its sample. The chain uses TRBV7-9 and TRBJ2-5; 7 nucleotides agree with TRBD1. CDR1 and CDR2 (germline): SEHNR, FQNEAQ (reference sequence). J lost 4 bases, V lost 3 bases, and 2 bases had no gene match. CDR3 size: 13 residues. The CDR3 coding sequence is TGTGCCAGCAGCTTCCGGACAGGAGAGACCCAGTACTTC. Translated: CASSFRTGETQYF.

The chain couples TRBV6-6 to TRBJ1-2, with 7 bases identical to TRBD1. CDR1 and CDR2 (germline): MNHNY, SVGAGI (reference sequence). Losses at the gene ends were 6 bases for V and 8 bases for J; bases not matched to a gene: 12. The CDR3 covers 14 residues. The CDR3 loop reads CASRTIDRVVGYTF. The CDR3 nucleotides read TGTGCCAGCAGAACTATAGACAGGGTCGTGGGCTACACCTTC.